One and the same sample provided the 24 T cell receptor beta chains below, sequenced in a study of STAT5B mutations in CD4+ large granular lymphocyte leukemia. TCRdb's table, derived via immunoSEQ multiplex PCR, lists solely in-frame clones and lacks some. The sample holds some 30,000 clones; around four fifths are singletons and the top ten take around 2.6%. The sample consisted of CD4+ T cells from blood buffy coats. These receptors were obtained from a human donor in good health.

The chain recombines TRBV27 with TRBJ1-4; weak D call: TRBD1 (5 bases). Germline-derived CDR1 and CDR2 are MNHEY and SMNVEV (reference sequence). V lost 0 bases, J lost 8 bases, and 10 bases lay in between. The CDR3 runs to 14 residues. This CDR3 is CASSLSQGWEKLFF. CDR3 DNA sequence: TGTGCCAGCAGTTTATCCCAGGGTTGGGAAAAACTGTTTTTT.

This chain joins TRBV6-1 and TRBJ1-1; D call uncertain. V shed 2 bases and J shed 1 base, with 14 bases lying between them. The germline V gene has CDR1 MNHNS and CDR2 SASEGT. This CDR3 region has 16 residues. The CDR3 bases are TGTGCCAGCAGTGAATATGGCGTCACGGGGAACACTGAAGCTTTCTTT. It encodes CASSEYGVTGNTEAFF.

The chain links TRBV5-6 to TRBJ1-6; 7 nucleotides align to TRBD1. There are 14 residues in the CDR3. Per the germline V gene, CDR1 is SGHDT and CDR2 is YYEEEE. Trimming cost V 4 bases and J 8 bases; bases outside gene matches: 6. Written as DNA, the CDR3 is TGTGCCAGCAGCGCTGGACAGGTGTATTCACCCCTCCACTTT. Residues: CASSAGQVYSPLHF. Drawing the rest from reference TRBV5-6 and TRBJ1-6, the complete variable domain is DAGVTQSPTHLIKTRGQQVTLRCSPKSGHDTVSWYQQALGQGPQFIFQYYEEEERQRGNFPDRFSGHQFPNYSSELNVNALLLGDSALYLCASSAGQVYSPLHFGNGTRLTVT.

A single count supports this clone. The chain links TRBV27 to TRBJ2-7; D is possibly TRBD2 (6 bases). CDR3 length equals 12 residues. Trimming cost V 7 bases and J 11 bases, with 18 bases left between them. Germline values: CDR1 MNHEY, CDR2 SMNVEV (reference sequence). The CDR3 protein is CASKSSGHGEYF. CDR3 nucleotides: TGTGCCAGCAAATCGAGCGGGCATGGGGAGTACTTC.

The rearrangement joins TRBV19 to TRBJ1-1, with D hard to call. Trimming pared 4 bases from V and 0 bases from J, leaving 6 bases between. Germline CDR1 LNHDA, CDR2 SQIVND (reference sequence). CDR3 length equals 13 residues. For the CDR3, the DNA is TGTGCCAGTAGTACCTACATGAACACTGAAGCTTTCTTT. It yields the protein CASSTYMNTEAFF.

In its sample, this clone was seen a few times. CDR3: CASSVEDRGGSPLHF. CDR3 coding DNA: TGTGCCAGCAGCGTAGAGGATAGGGGTGGTTCACCCCTCCACTTT. V gene TRBV9 combines with J gene TRBJ1-6; a weak D match, TRBD1 (5 bases). The V end was cut by 0 bases, the J end by 9 bases, with 13 bases between. The CDR3 sequence is 15 residues long. Germline CDR1 SGDLS, CDR2 YYNGEE. The variable domain in full, with the rest retrieved from reference TRBV9 and TRBJ1-6, is DSGVTQTPKHLITATGQRVTLRCSPRSGDLSVYWYQQSLDQGLQFLIQYYNGEERAKGNILERFSAQQFPDLHSELNLSSLELGDSALYFCASSVEDRGGSPLHFGNGTRLTVT.

V usage is TRBV25-1 and J usage is TRBJ2-1; D is possibly TRBD2 (5 bases). V was trimmed by 1 base and J by 1 base, leaving 11 bases between them. The CDR3 sequence is 16 residues long. Germline V lookup: CDR1 MGHDK, CDR2 SYGVNS. For the CDR3, the DNA is TGTGCCAGCAGTGAATGTATAGCGTGGTCCTACAATGAGCAGTTCTTC. Encoded protein: CASSECIAWSYNEQFF.

This chain joins TRBV11-2 and TRBJ2-3; no firm D call. Germline lookup yields CDR1 SGHAT and CDR2 FQNNGV. V shed 6 bases and J shed 4 bases, with 14 bases lying between them. The CDR3 spans 14 residues. The CDR3 nucleotides are TGTGCCAGCAGTCCCCTGGACGTGGCAGATACGCAGTATTTT. Translated: CASSPLDVADTQYF.

The chain uses TRBV21-1 and TRBJ1-1. TRBV21-1 is termed a pseudogene. This CDR3 is built from 15 residues. The CDR3 DNA sequence: TGTGCCAGCAACCTTCGCGCGGACCTGAACACTGAAGCTTTCTTT. It is translated as CASNLRADLNTEAFF.

The V gene is TRBV5-5, the J gene TRBJ1-2; a possible D gene is TRBD1 (6 bases). The CDR3 has 14 residues. CDR1 is SGHKS, CDR2 YYEKEE, per germline (reference sequence). V was shortened by 0 bases and J by 7 bases, with 13 bases between the two germline ends. This chain's CDR3 is CASSLASTGTGYTF. The DNA for the CDR3 is TGTGCCAGCAGCTTGGCCTCGACAGGTACTGGCTACACCTTC.

This clone appeared a single time. One end of the junction does not line up with germline, which may come from a read error. The chain carries TRBV5-6 and TRBJ1-1; TRBD1 might be the D (5 bases). Germline CDR1 is SGHDT and CDR2 is YYEEEE. CDR3 length: 14 amino acids. The CDR3 spells CASSFSGHNTEASF. In DNA form, the CDR3 reads TGTGCCAGCAGCTTTTCGGGGCATAACACTGAAGCTTCCTTT.

The CDR3 DNA reads TGTGCCAGCAAGATCGGGACAGGGAAGAATTCACCCCTCCACTTT. This codes for CASKIGTGKNSPLHF. The chain carries TRBV6-5 and TRBJ1-6; 9 bases are shared with TRBD1. Trimming at V came to 7 bases and at J to 7 bases, leaving 8 bases not matched to a gene. Germline V CDR1 and CDR2: MNHEY, SVGAGI. This CDR3 region has 15 residues.

The chain couples TRBV4-1 to TRBJ2-7, with 9 bases fitting TRBD1. Trimming took 0 bases from V and 0 from J; bases not matched to a gene: 12. Germline CDR1 is MGHRA and CDR2 is YSYEKL. CDR3 length: 19 residues. The CDR3 DNA is TGCGCCAGCAGCCAAGATGACGGCAGCTGGACAGGGGACTCCTACGAGCAGTACTTC. This codes for CASSQDDGSWTGDSYEQYF.

This sequence joins TRBV5-6 and TRBJ2-7, with 8 nucleotides matching TRBD1. From germline, CDR1 is SGHDT and CDR2 YYEEEE. The V and J ends lost 1 base and 6 bases, in that order; junction bases with no gene match: 6. The CDR3 is 14 residues long. For the CDR3, the DNA is TGTGCCAGCAGCTTGTTACAGGGGGGCAGCGAGCAGTACTTC. Protein product: CASSLLQGGSEQYF.

The rearrangement joins TRBV10-3 to TRBJ2-5, with D possibly called TRBD1 or TRBD2 (5 bases each). Trimming took off 3 bases at V and 2 bases at J, with 13 bases between the two ends. Germline V lookup: CDR1 ENHRY, CDR2 SYGVKD. The length of the CDR3 is 15 residues. CDR3: CAISDSGGRQETQYF. The CDR3 DNA follows: TGTGCCATCAGTGATAGTGGGGGTCGACAAGAGACCCAGTACTTC.

The genes are TRBV11-1 and TRBJ1-1, with D possibly being TRBD1 (5 bases). Germline CDR1 and CDR2: SGHAT and FQDESV (reference sequence). CDR3 length equals 15 residues. Trimming took off 3 bases at V and 3 bases at J, with 14 bases between the two ends. CDR3 in DNA: TGTGCCAGCAGCTTTTCCCGACAGATCCACACTGAAGCTTTCTTT. Protein sequence: CASSFSRQIHTEAFF. The whole variable domain, filled in from reference TRBV11-1 and TRBJ1-1, reads EAEVAQSPRYKITEKSQAVAFWCDPISGHATLYWYRQILGQGPELLVQFQDESVVDDSQLPKDRFSAERLKGVDSTLKIQPAELGDSAMYLCASSFSRQIHTEAFFGQGTRLTVV.

This chain links TRBV15 with TRBJ2-2, with 9 bases aligning to TRBD2. The CDR3 sequence is 16 residues long. With V trimmed by 0 bases and J by 4 bases, 3 bases remained unmatched. Germline-derived CDR1 and CDR2 are LNHNV and YYDKDF (reference sequence). CDR3 protein: CATSRDLAGATGELFF. The DNA for the CDR3 is TGTGCCACCAGCAGAGATTTAGCGGGGGCCACCGGGGAGCTGTTTTTT. Complete variable domain (other parts from reference TRBV15 and TRBJ2-2): DAMVIQNPRYQVTQFGKPVTLSCSQTLNHNVMYWYQQKSSQAPKLLFHYYDKDFNNEADTPDNFQSRRPNTSFCFLDIRSPGLGDTAMYLCATSRDLAGATGELFFGEGSRLTVL.

The V call is TRBV18, the J call TRBJ2-5; D tentatively reads TRBD1 or TRBD2 (6 bases each). This CDR3 has 15 amino acids. Germline V gene data show CDR1 as KGHSH and CDR2 as LQKENI. Trimming removed 3 bases from V and 7 bases from J, with 18 bases in between. In DNA, the CDR3 is TGTGCCAGCTCACCTACGTCGGGGGCAGCGGGGACCCAGTACTTC. Amino acids: CASSPTSGAAGTQYF.

The chain employs TRBV7-2 and TRBJ2-5; 14 nucleotides agree with TRBD2. V gave up 5 bases and J gave up 5 bases; unmatched junction bases: 7. The CDR3 spans 16 residues. The germline V gene encodes CDR1 SGHTA and CDR2 FQGNSA. The CDR3 sequence is CASSTTSGGVLETQYF. The CDR3 DNA follows: TGTGCCAGCAGCACGACTAGCGGGGGGGTTCTGGAGACCCAGTACTTC.

The V gene is TRBV9, the J gene TRBJ2-3; 7 positions match TRBD2. Trimming took 0 bases from V and 6 from J; bases not matched to a gene: 4. Germline CDR1 reads SGDLS; CDR2 reads YYNGEE. The CDR3 has 14 amino acids. Here the CDR3 reads CASSVVGGPDTQYF. Here the CDR3 DNA reads TGTGCCAGCAGCGTAGTGGGAGGGCCGGATACGCAGTATTTT.

The V and J genes are TRBV25-1 and TRBJ1-1, with D perhaps matching TRBD1 (5 bases). V was clipped by 4 bases and J by 4 bases, with 13 bases between them. The germline V gene encodes CDR1 MGHDK and CDR2 SYGVNS. The CDR3 is made up of 14 amino acids. CDR3 loop: CASSGGDSSTEAFF. The CDR3 nucleotides read TGTGCCAGCAGTGGGGGGGATAGTTCCACTGAAGCTTTCTTT. Full variable domain (remainder filled in from reference TRBV25-1 and TRBJ1-1): EADIYQTPRYLVIGTGKKITLECSQTMGHDKMYWYQQDPGMELHLIHYSYGVNSTEKGDLSSESTVSRIRTEHFPLTLESARPSHTSQYLCASSGGDSSTEAFFGQGTRLTVV.

V and J are TRBV7-9 and TRBJ2-4, with TRBD2 matching over 11 bases. CDR1 SEHNR and CDR2 FQNEAQ come from the germline V gene (reference sequence). The CDR3 runs 16 residues. V trimming: 5 bases; J trimming: 8 bases; junction bases outside the gene matches: 11. The CDR3 loop reads CASSPLAGAPGDIQYF. The CDR3 coding sequence is TGTGCCAGCAGCCCACTAGCGGGGGCCCCGGGGGACATTCAGTACTTC.

The chain recombines TRBV7-2 with TRBJ2-1; 15 bases align to TRBD2. Unmatched junction bases numbered 9, after V lost 4 bases and J lost 2 bases. There are 19 residues in the CDR3. In germline, CDR1 is SGHTA, CDR2 FQGNSA. In DNA, the CDR3 is TGTGCCAGCAGCTCCACCGGGACTAGCGGGGGGTCGGCCTACAATGAGCAGTTCTTC. Protein product: CASSSTGTSGGSAYNEQFF.

As regards this clone: A read error may account for a junction end that differs from germline. The chain combines TRBV7-2 with TRBJ1-2, with a possible D match to TRBD1 (6 bases). This CDR3 has 13 amino acids. Germline assignment: CDR1 SGHTA and CDR2 FQGNSA. CDR3 residues: CASSFSEGGGYAF. The DNA for the CDR3 is TGTGCCAGCAGCTTTAGTGAAGGGGGGGGCTACGCCTTC.